This TCR beta chain came from a study of blood T cell repertoires in COVID-19 (dated by TCRdb to the early 2020s). At the level of the whole study: The collaborator samples originated in the United States, Italy and Spain and spanned the acute and convalescent phases of COVID-19. The prospective study material was composed of cDNA or gDNA derived from T cells, B-cell-depleted T cells, or PBMCs. The repertoires were released in a freely available public database meant as a resource for research on the immune response to SARS-CoV-2. The sample metadata nearly always contained a de-identified subject ID, COVID-19 status, age in years and sex. The samples were drawn from two sources: the first 160 participants of the ongoing ImmuneRACE study, and 950 to 1,500 subjects contributed by 6 global collaborators. HLA class I and class II types, where available, came from metadata supplied by the sample provider rather than from assay-based typing. Deeply sampled blood TCRbeta repertoires from subjects exposed to, actively infected with, or recovered from COVID-19 were included in the dataset.

Each collaborating institution followed its own protocols to collect whole blood in K2EDTA tubes. For TCRbeta analysis, collaborator samples were shipped as frozen whole blood, as isolated PBMCs, or as DNA extracted from either sample type. TCRbeta CDR3 regions were amplified from genomic DNA using the immunoSEQ Assay, a bias-controlled multiplex PCR. Concerning the study's data processing: Nucleated cell counts per sample were estimated from amplification of reference gene primers within the assay. To quantify the absolute abundance of each unique TCRbeta CDR3 rearrangement, sequence reads were collapsed and filtered. Productive Simpson clonality was computed per sample as the square root of Simpson's diversity index over productive rearrangements. What TCRdb holds here is the immuneACCESS table cut down to in-frame rearrangements. Part of the clones is not present; checked against another copy, under half of the missing clones reflect an unresolved V gene, and the others are unexplained. For V, J and clone size, that table is used; D and trimming come from the DNA. In this sample the table shows roughly 180,000 clones, roughly 86% of which occur a single time. Less than 1% of the sample goes to the ten largest clones.

V is reduced by 4 bases and J by 3 bases, leaving a spacing of 8 bases between them. Taken from the germline V gene, the CDR1 and CDR2 loops are KGHSH and LQKENI. From the cysteine through the phenylalanine, the CDR3 covers 13 amino acids. Only the CDR3 portion is preserved as DNA: 39 bases, with reading frame beginning at the first base. Worth noting for this clone: The target of this receptor is not known. No per-base quality is available; no much larger clone lies one base away.

The paper's findings and limits, for the study overall: Clinical and demographic metadata were provided uncurated, with the amount varying by source and participant.

This sequence uses TRBV18 and TRBJ2-3; tentative D gene TRBD2, with 5 bases matching. The source is a man aged 18 to 30 with acute or convalescent COVID-19. Sequencing input: peripheral blood. CDR3 loop: CASSLRGTDTQYF. The bases read TGTGCCAGCTCACTCCGAGGGACAGATACGCAGTATTTT.